Below are 12 T cell receptor beta chains sequenced from a single sample in a study of blood T cells in healthy people across ages. For the second PCR, which ran for about 7 to 11 cycles, a sample-barcoded 5' primer and a J-beta primer mix were used. MiXCR, run by TCRdb on the 5' RACE reads, gives a single entry per CDR3 protein. Altogether 1.5 million to 1.8 million distinct CDR3 sequences are present, roughly two fifths being singletons, with the ten largest covering over 3.5%. The sequenced sample was blood. The receptors originated from a woman aged 18-35 years in good health.

The V and J genes are TRBV27 and TRBJ1-2; a weak D match, TRBD1 (6 bases). Germline V CDR1 and CDR2: MNHEY, SMNVEV (reference sequence). V was shortened by 5 bases and J by 3 bases, with 13 bases between the two germline ends. The CDR3 loop spans 14 amino acids. The DNA of the CDR3 is TGTGCCAGCAGTGTACGGGGGCAGTACTATGGCTACACCTTC. This translates into CASSVRGQYYGYTF.

The chain couples TRBV4-2 to TRBJ2-1; D may be TRBD2 (5 bases). This CDR3 is 14 amino acids long. Germline V gene data show CDR1 as LGHNA and CDR2 as YNFKEQ. V was clipped by 0 bases and J by 4 bases, with 7 bases between them. CDR3 in DNA: TGTGCCAGCAGCCAAGAACTAGAATACAATGAGCAGTTCTTC. Amino acids: CASSQELEYNEQFF.

CDR3 region: CASSQDIGRNYDGYTF. The CDR3 DNA sequence: TGCGCCAGCAGCCAAGATATTGGCAGGAACTACGATGGCTACACCTTC. The chain has TRBV4-3 and TRBJ1-2; no definite D call. The CDR3 is made up of 16 amino acids. V lost 0 bases, J lost 6 bases, and 17 bases lay in between. CDR1 and CDR2 from the germline V gene are LGHNA and YSLEER.

V is TRBV5-1 and J is TRBJ2-3; 7 nucleotides match TRBD2. The CDR3 runs 15 residues. Germline loops: CDR1 SGHRS, CDR2 YFSETQ. Losses at the gene ends were 5 bases for V and 5 bases for J; bases not matched to a gene: 11. The CDR3 DNA sequence: TGCGCCAGCAGTCCAGGGACTAACGCCGGAGATACGCAGTATTTT. This gives the protein CASSPGTNAGDTQYF. Complete variable domain (other parts from reference TRBV5-1 and TRBJ2-3): KAGVTQTPRYLIKTRGQQVTLSCSPISGHRSVSWYQQTPGQGLQFLFEYFSETQRNKGNFPGRFSGRQFSNSRSEMNVSTLELGDSALYLCASSPGTNAGDTQYFGPGTRLTVL.

This clonotype has at least ten counts. V and J are TRBV20-1 and TRBJ2-1, with 12 bases fitting TRBD2. The germline V gene has CDR1 DFQATT and CDR2 SNEGSKA (reference sequence). The trim removed 1 base at V and 7 bases at J, leaving 2 bases unmatched. CDR3 length equals 14 residues. This CDR3 is CSARGLAGANEQFF. The CDR3 DNA sequence: TGCAGTGCTAGAGGACTAGCGGGAGCAAATGAGCAGTTCTTC.

The chain employs TRBV12-3 or TRBV12-4 and TRBJ2-1, with 8 bases lining up with TRBD2. The CDR3 totals 15 residues. V shed 8 bases, J shed 12 bases, and the junction held 18 bases outside the gene matches. DNA of the CDR3: TGTGCCAGCGGGTCCCCCGGGACTAGTTTCCGCGGGCAGTTCTTC. Residues: CASGSPGTSFRGQFF.

The chain couples TRBV5-1 to TRBJ2-4, with unresolved D. The germline V gene has CDR1 SGHRS and CDR2 YFSETQ. The CDR3 extends over 14 amino acids. V was trimmed by 0 bases and J by 2 bases, leaving 6 bases between them. The CDR3 nucleotides read TGCGCCAGCAGCTTGGAGTATACCAAAAACATTCAGTACTTC. This gives the protein CASSLEYTKNIQYF.

This clonotype was detected only a few times. V is TRBV4-3 and J is TRBJ2-2; D assignment may be TRBD1 or TRBD2 (7 bases each). Trimming left V 1 base short and J 7 bases short, with 16 bases between. Germline V gene sequence: CDR1 LGHNA, CDR2 YSLEER. This CDR3 is 16 amino acids long. The CDR3 DNA reads TGCGCCAGCAGCCAAGGCGGGGGACAGTTAAGCGGGGAGCTGTTTTTT. Translating gives CASSQGGGQLSGELFF.

The sample holds a few counts of this clonotype. The genes are TRBV12-3 or TRBV12-4 and TRBJ2-2; D gene ambiguous. The V end was cut by 5 bases, the J end by 8 bases, with 15 bases between. This CDR3 has 14 residues. The CDR3 sequence: CASSRNQKAGELFF. CDR3 bases: TGTGCCAGCAGTCGGAACCAAAAAGCGGGGGAGCTGTTTTTT.

As for this clonotype: Being one base from a much bigger clone, this may be a read error. This chain uses TRBV7-6 with TRBJ1-1; 8 bases are shared with TRBD1. Germline V lookup: CDR1 SGHVS, CDR2 FNYEAQ. There are 13 residues in the CDR3. The CDR3 protein is CASSWDRNIEAFF. In nucleotides, the CDR3 is TGTGCCAGCAGCTGGGACAGGAACATTGAAGCTTTCTTT.

This clonotype came up a few times. The chain is built from TRBV7-2 and TRBJ1-5; D ambiguous. V lost 2 bases and J 0 bases, leaving 8 bases between the germline ends. The germline gives CDR1 SGHTA, CDR2 FQGNSA. CDR3 length: 15 amino acids. The CDR3 region is CASSLTLVSNQPQHF. In DNA, the CDR3 is TGTGCCAGCAGCTTAACATTAGTTAGCAATCAGCCCCAGCATTTT.

A few counts support this clonotype. The chain has TRBV12-3 or TRBV12-4 and TRBJ1-1; 9 bases align to TRBD1. V lost 6 bases to trimming and J lost 8 bases; unmatched junction nucleotides: 13. CDR3 length: 15 amino acids. CDR3 in amino acids: CASSSGTGTGTEAFF. The CDR3 nucleotides are TGTGCCAGCAGCTCCGGGACAGGGACGGGAACCGAAGCTTTCTTT.